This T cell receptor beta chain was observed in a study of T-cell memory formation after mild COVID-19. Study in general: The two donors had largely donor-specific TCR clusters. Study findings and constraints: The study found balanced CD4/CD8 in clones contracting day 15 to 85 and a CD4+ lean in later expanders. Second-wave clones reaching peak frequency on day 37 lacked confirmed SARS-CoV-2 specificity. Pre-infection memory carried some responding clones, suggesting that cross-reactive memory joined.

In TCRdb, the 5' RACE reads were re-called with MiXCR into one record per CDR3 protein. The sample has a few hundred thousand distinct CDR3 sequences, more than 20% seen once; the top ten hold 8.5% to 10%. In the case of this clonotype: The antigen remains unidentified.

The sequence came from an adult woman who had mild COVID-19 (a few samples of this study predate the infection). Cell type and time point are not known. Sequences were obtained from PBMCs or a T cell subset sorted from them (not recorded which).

DNA of the CDR3: TGCAGTGCTAGAGCGAGAGGGGGCGAGTCCTACGAGCAGTACTTC. Translated: CSARARGGESYEQYF. The rearrangement uses TRBV20-1 and TRBJ2-7; 7 bases map to TRBD1. CDR1 and CDR2 (germline): DFQATT, SNEGSKA (reference sequence). Trimming cost V 1 base and J 1 base; bases outside gene matches: 7. This CDR3 has 15 residues.